A selection of T cell receptor beta chains follows, all from one sample in a study of a mutant IDH1 vaccine in newly diagnosed glioma. Sequencing was performed with immunoSEQ multiplex PCR; in TCRdb, only in-frame clones are kept and a portion is missing. Among 50,000 to 85,000 clones listed, roughly 84% were seen once. Which antigens these TCRs recognize remains unknown. Source: PBMCs, taken from a glioma patient whose treatment included an IDH1 peptide vaccine. The receptors derive from a young man with glioma. Both conserved end residues are part of each CDR3. The D gene is left open where the match is weak. Size is omitted from some rows. Given values are once, few, many or a class for expanded clones.

abundance	len	d_gene	j_gene	v_gene	CDR3nt	CDR3aa
-	15	TRBD2	TRBJ2-3	TRBV30	TGTGCCTGGAGTGTTTTAGCGGGAGGGACAGATACGCAGTATTTT	CAWSVLAGGTDTQYF
-	17	-	TRBJ1-1	TRBV2	TGTGCCAGCAGTGAAGCCGCCGGCGCGGGCAAGAACACTGAAGCTTTCTTT	CASSEAAGAGKNTEAFF
-	16	-	TRBJ1-2	TRBV25-1	TGTGCCAGCAGTGGGACTCTTCCAGGGAAAAACTATGGCTACACCTTC	CASSGTLPGKNYGYTF
-	14	-	TRBJ1-1	TRBV7-6	TGTGCCAGCAGCTTAGGACACTTGAACACTGAAGCTTTCTTT	CASSLGHLNTEAFF
once	16	-	TRBJ1-3	TRBV14	TGTGCCAGCAGCCAGCCCACAGGTCTCTCTGGAAACACCATATATTTT	CASSQPTGLSGNTIYF
-	18	TRBD2	TRBJ2-5	TRBV6-4	TGTGCCAGCTCGATAAGACTAGCGGGGGGGCCTACGAAAGAGACCCAGTACTTC	CASSIRLAGGPTKETQYF
-	15	-	TRBJ1-6	TRBV5-6	TGTGCCAGCAGCGCCGAGCCAGGGAGAGGATCACCCCTCCACTTT	CASSAEPGRGSPLHF
-	17	-	TRBJ2-5	TRBV29-1	TGCAGCGTCGGGGGGCGCCTACAAACTCGGTACCAAGAGACCCAGTACTTC	CSVGGRLQTRYQETQYF
-	16	-	TRBJ1-1	TRBV28	TGTGCCAGCAGTACACGGGGAGGGCTCCCGGGCACTGAAGCTTTCTTT	CASSTRGGLPGTEAFF
-	14	-	TRBJ1-1	TRBV5-6	TGTGCCAGCAGCATATGGGGACGGGACACTGAAGCTTTCTTT	CASSIWGRDTEAFF
-	17	-	TRBJ2-6	TRBV4-1	TGCGCCAGCAGCCAAGGCGAATTTTCTTCTGGGGCCAACGTCCTGACTTTC	CASSQGEFSSGANVLTF
-	17	-	TRBJ1-2	TRBV5-1	TGCGCCAGCAGCTTGGAAGGAGCACGGGGCGGAGACTATGGCTACACCTTC	CASSLEGARGGDYGYTF
-	12	-	TRBJ2-2	TRBV11-3	TGTGCCAGCAGCCTCCGGGGGACAGAGCTGTTTTTT	CASSLRGTELFF
-	15	TRBD1	TRBJ2-7	TRBV6-5	TGTGCCAGCAGTTCAGGGACAGGGATTCTGGGTGAGCAGTACTTC	CASSSGTGILGEQYF
-	15	-	TRBJ2-7	TRBV5-1	TGCGCCAGCAGCTTCGGAGGCCAAGGGGCCTACGAGCAGTACTTC	CASSFGGQGAYEQYF
-	11	TRBD1	TRBJ2-1	TRBV6-6	TGTGCCAGCAGCAGGGACAGCAAGCAGTTCTTC	CASSRDSKQFF
-	13	-	TRBJ1-1	TRBV4-2	TGTGCCAGCAGCCCGGGGACATCGCCTGAAGCTTTCTTT	CASSPGTSPEAFF
-	14	TRBD1	TRBJ1-6	TRBV5-1	TGCGCCAGCAGCCCGGGACAGGGGAGTTCACCCCTCCACTTT	CASSPGQGSSPLHF
-	16	-	TRBJ2-6	TRBV5-1	TGCGCCAGCAGCTCCTGGACACTCTCTGGGGCCAACGTCCTGACTTTC	CASSSWTLSGANVLTF
-	13	-	TRBJ1-2	TRBV28	TGTGCCAGCAGTTTATCAGCGATCTATGGCTACACCTTC	CASSLSAIYGYTF
-	17	-	TRBJ1-5	TRBV5-6	TGTGCCAGCAGCTTTTTCGGGACGACATATAGCAATCAGCCCCAGCATTTT	CASSFFGTTYSNQPQHF
-	14	-	TRBJ1-2	TRBV6-5	TGTGCCAGCAGTTACGACGGAAAGAACTATGGCTACACCTTC	CASSYDGKNYGYTF
-	17	-	TRBJ2-7	TRBV18	TGTGCCAGCTCACCCGGACTGGGGCAGGAGAAAACGGGCGAGCAGTACTTC	CASSPGLGQEKTGEQYF
-	15	-	TRBJ1-2	TRBV10-3	TGTGCCATCAGCTCGGACATTGCTGCGGCCTATGGCTACACCTTC	CAISSDIAAAYGYTF
-	15	-	TRBJ1-2	TRBV5-1	TGCGCCAGCAGGTACACCGGGACACCGAGCTATGGCTACACCTTC	CASRYTGTPSYGYTF
-	18	TRBD2	TRBJ2-7	TRBV4-1	TGCGCCAGCAGCCATCAACACCCGACTAGCGCCGGGGGCTACGAGCAGTACTTC	CASSHQHPTSAGGYEQYF
-	16	-	TRBJ1-1	TRBV13	TGTGCCAGCAGCTTAGCCGATTTGAAGGGGGTAACTGAAGCTTTCTTT	CASSLADLKGVTEAFF
-	13	-	TRBJ2-7	TRBV27	TGTGCCAGCAGTCGACTAGAAAAGTACGAGCAGTACTTC	CASSRLEKYEQYF
-	15	-	TRBJ2-7	TRBV6-5	TGTGCCAGCAGTTACAGGACATATTCGACCTACGAGCAGTACTTC	CASSYRTYSTYEQYF
-	15	TRBD1	TRBJ2-7	TRBV19	TGTGCCAGTAGTATCGGGACAGGGGGCTCATACGAGCAGTACTTC	CASSIGTGGSYEQYF
-	15	-	TRBJ2-7	TRBV6-6	TGTGCCAGCAGTTACTCCGGCCTTCCGGCGCACGAGCAGTACTTC	CASSYSGLPAHEQYF
-	12	-	TRBJ1-2	TRBV30	TGTGCCTGGTTCCAGGGGTATAGTGGCTACACCTTC	CAWFQGYSGYTF
-	12	-	TRBJ2-3	TRBV9	TGTGCCAGCAGCGTAGATGGAGATACGCAGTATTTT	CASSVDGDTQYF
once	15	TRBD1	TRBJ1-1	TRBV4-1	TGCGCCAGCGGAAAACAGGGGGCGCGAAACACTGAAGCTTTCTTT	CASGKQGARNTEAFF
-	12	-	TRBJ1-2	TRBV5-8	TGTGCCAGCAGACCCGACAGGCGTGGCTACACCTTC	CASRPDRRGYTF
-	14	-	TRBJ2-6	TRBV6-5	TGTGCCAGCAGTGACTACTCTGGGGCCAACGTCCTGACTTTC	CASSDYSGANVLTF
-	16	TRBD1	TRBJ2-3	TRBV10-3	TGTGCCATCAGTGACCCCGGGACAGGGGGCACAGATACGCAGTATTTT	CAISDPGTGGTDTQYF
once	14	TRBD2	TRBJ2-1	TRBV11-2	TGTGCCAGCAGCTTTGGCGGGGGGTACAATGAGCAGTTCTTC	CASSFGGGYNEQFF
-	13	-	TRBJ2-1	TRBV30	TGTGCCTGGAGTGTTGCCCTTTACAATGAGCAGTTCTTC	CAWSVALYNEQFF